This TCR beta chain was documented in a study of T cell repertoires in cytomegalovirus infection. Study context: CMV infection together with matching HLA type was indicated by public TCR beta signatures. Study-wide results and caveats: Cumulated frequencies of public TCR beta families served to identify carriers of CMV plus the relevant HLA.

Germline V gene data show CDR1 as SNHLY and CDR2 as FYNNEI. V was clipped by 4 bases and J by 4 bases; unmatched bases: 7. The CDR3 extends over 14 amino acids. Regarding this clonotype: Its target is not known.

Using its own MiXCR run on the reads, TCRdb lists one record per CDR3 protein. Seen here are hundreds of thousands of distinct CDR3 sequences, roughly 26% observed once, and the top ten hold 7.5% to 9%. The clonotype originates from a human donor in good health (CMV status not recorded). Some clones in this sample may be carry-over from other donors' samples. Source material: CD8+ T cells from PBMCs. The chain joins TRBV2 to TRBJ2-7; TRBD1 agrees at 7 bases. The CDR3 loop reads CASSGGQSKYEQYV. DNA of the CDR3: TGTGCCAGCAGTGGGGGACAGTCGAAGTACGAGCAGTACGTC.